This T cell receptor beta chain was found in a study of T cells in narcolepsy. Only in-frame clones appear in the TCRdb table, and some are missing; sequencing was by immunoSEQ multiplex PCR. The table includes 28,000 or so clones, roughly 80% detected once. The CDR3 runs 13 residues. Germline V gene sequence: CDR1 SNHLY, CDR2 FYNNEI. V was pared by 3 bases and J by 6 bases, with 1 base of the junction left unmatched. General study findings and limits: Blood of same and different patients, but not healthy controls, reportedly held recurring autoreactive clonotypes.

This clone was seen just once. Its antigen is currently unknown. V usage is TRBV2 and J usage is TRBJ2-2, with TRBD2 matching 7 bases. Sample: CD45RA- memory CD4+ T cells from PBMCs. The receptor was isolated from a human donor with narcolepsy. The CDR3 DNA reads TGTGCCAGCAGTGACCGGGGGGCCGGGGAGCTGTTTTTT. As protein: CASSDRGAGELFF.